The present T cell receptor (beta chain) was sequenced within a study of T cell responses to AZD1222 COVID-19 vaccine. Overall study context: Combined were second doses at about 4 or about 12 weeks.

Data came from immunoSEQ multiplex PCR; TCRdb stores just in-frame clones and leaves some out. The sample lists 150,000 to 200,000 clones, about 93% occurring once. Study-wide results and limits: Baseline testing showed seropositivity in only six AZD1222 recipients.

On this clone itself: What it recognizes is unknown.

The material was peripheral blood, obtained on day 0 of AZD1222 vaccination. The sequence derives from an adult in good health.

As DNA, the CDR3 is TGTGCCAGCAGTACGTCTGCAGGGGAGAATAATTCACCCCTCCACTTT. Amino acids: CASSTSAGENNSPLHF. This chain links TRBV28 with TRBJ1-6, with D possibly being TRBD1 (6 bases). Germline lookup yields CDR1 MDHEN and CDR2 SYDVKM. CDR3 length: 16 amino acids. Trimming cost V 5 bases and J 5 bases, with 16 bases left between them.